Listed below are T cell receptor beta chains from one sample, sequenced in a study of cytomegalovirus exposure and HLA in healthy donors. Clones were sequenced by immunoSEQ multiplex PCR, and TCRdb holds only the in-frame ones, with some missing. The sample holds some 95,000 clones, just over 65% seen once. Sequencing was performed on PBMCs. The receptors were gathered from a man under 40 in good health and CMV-seronegative. Both conserved end residues are part of each CDR3. The order of the fields is clone size, V gene, D gene, J gene, CDR3 protein, CDR3 DNA. D genes are given only for firm matches. Size is stated for part of the rows, as once, few or many counts, or as a class when the clone is expanded.

clone size: few
V gene: TRBV19
D gene: -
J gene: TRBJ1-5
CDR3 protein: CASSLGWAGPFSGGQPQHF
CDR3 DNA: TGTGCCAGTAGTCTGGGGTGGGCAGGTCCTTTCTCGGGGGGTCAGCCCCAGCATTTT

clone size: once
V gene: TRBV25-1
D gene: TRBD1
J gene: TRBJ1-2
CDR3 protein: CASTPGQGRGYTF
CDR3 DNA: TGTGCCAGCACCCCGGGACAGGGAAGGGGCTACACCTTC

clone size: -
V gene: TRBV30
D gene: TRBD2
J gene: TRBJ2-3
CDR3 protein: CAWSVLAGNTDTQYF
CDR3 DNA: TGTGCCTGGAGTGTACTAGCGGGGAACACAGATACGCAGTATTTT

clone size: -
V gene: TRBV7-9
D gene: -
J gene: TRBJ2-3
CDR3 protein: CASSLSTGDTQYF
CDR3 DNA: TGTGCCAGCAGCTTATCTACCGGGGATACGCAGTATTTT

clone size: -
V gene: TRBV28
D gene: -
J gene: TRBJ1-2
CDR3 protein: CASSSLDDLEVYGYTF
CDR3 DNA: TGTGCCAGCAGTTCCTTAGACGACTTGGAGGTCTATGGCTACACCTTC

clone size: -
V gene: TRBV30
D gene: -
J gene: TRBJ2-2
CDR3 protein: CAWSVQGRDTGELFF
CDR3 DNA: TGTGCCTGGAGTGTCCAGGGAAGGGACACCGGGGAGCTGTTTTTT

clone size: -
V gene: TRBV28
D gene: TRBD1
J gene: TRBJ2-7
CDR3 protein: CASSLRGQGAYEQYF
CDR3 DNA: TGTGCCAGCAGTTTGAGAGGACAGGGAGCCTACGAGCAGTACTTC

clone size: -
V gene: TRBV7-2
D gene: -
J gene: TRBJ1-3
CDR3 protein: CASSFIGSSGNTIYF
CDR3 DNA: TGTGCCAGCAGCTTTATCGGGTCCTCTGGAAACACCATATATTTT

clone size: -
V gene: TRBV9
D gene: -
J gene: TRBJ2-5
CDR3 protein: CASSVSETEEKYF
CDR3 DNA: TGTGCCAGCAGCGTATCTGAGACAGAGGAGAAGTACTTC

clone size: -
V gene: TRBV5-4
D gene: -
J gene: TRBJ2-2
CDR3 protein: CASSPRAQGTNTGELFF
CDR3 DNA: TGTGCCAGCAGCCCCAGGGCGCAGGGGACGAACACCGGGGAGCTGTTTTTT

clone size: -
V gene: TRBV11-2
D gene: -
J gene: TRBJ1-1
CDR3 protein: CASSLRWGGGVNTEAFF
CDR3 DNA: TGTGCCAGCAGCTTACGGTGGGGGGGCGGGGTGAACACTGAAGCTTTCTTT

clone size: -
V gene: TRBV30
D gene: TRBD1
J gene: TRBJ2-7
CDR3 protein: CAWGTGGMYEQYF
CDR3 DNA: TGTGCCTGGGGGACAGGGGGCATGTACGAGCAGTACTTC

clone size: -
V gene: TRBV7-8
D gene: -
J gene: TRBJ1-1
CDR3 protein: CASSPLGEAEAFF
CDR3 DNA: TGTGCCAGCAGCCCCCTAGGGGAGGCTGAAGCTTTCTTT

clone size: -
V gene: TRBV5-1
D gene: -
J gene: TRBJ2-1
CDR3 protein: CASSSPNAAHNEQFF
CDR3 DNA: TGCGCCAGCAGCTCCCCGAACGCGGCACACAATGAGCAGTTCTTC

clone size: -
V gene: TRBV6-5
D gene: TRBD1
J gene: TRBJ1-2
CDR3 protein: CASTGQADLNGYTF
CDR3 DNA: TGTGCCAGCACAGGACAGGCGGATCTGAATGGCTACACCTTC

clone size: -
V gene: TRBV27
D gene: -
J gene: TRBJ1-2
CDR3 protein: CASSLWAGYGYTF
CDR3 DNA: TGTGCCAGCAGTTTATGGGCAGGCTATGGCTACACCTTC

clone size: -
V gene: TRBV5-6
D gene: -
J gene: TRBJ2-1
CDR3 protein: CASSLAGSSSYNEQFF
CDR3 DNA: TGTGCCAGCAGCTTGGCCGGGAGTAGCTCCTACAATGAGCAGTTCTTC

clone size: -
V gene: TRBV7-9
D gene: -
J gene: TRBJ2-7
CDR3 protein: CASSPRSGVNEQYF
CDR3 DNA: TGTGCCAGCAGCCCCCGATCAGGGGTCAACGAGCAGTACTTC

clone size: -
V gene: TRBV6-5
D gene: -
J gene: TRBJ1-5
CDR3 protein: CASSYRREQPQHF
CDR3 DNA: TGTGCCAGCAGTTATCGCAGGGAACAGCCCCAGCATTTT

clone size: -
V gene: TRBV15
D gene: TRBD2
J gene: TRBJ2-7
CDR3 protein: CATSSGVAGAKEQYF
CDR3 DNA: TGTGCCACCAGCAGTGGTGTAGCGGGAGCTAAAGAGCAGTACTTC

clone size: -
V gene: TRBV9
D gene: -
J gene: TRBJ2-2
CDR3 protein: CASSVTVDTGELFF
CDR3 DNA: TGTGCCAGCAGCGTAACGGTGGACACCGGGGAGCTGTTTTTT

clone size: -
V gene: TRBV27
D gene: -
J gene: TRBJ2-7
CDR3 protein: CASSLGQLSSYEQYF
CDR3 DNA: TGTGCCAGCAGTCTAGGACAATTGAGCTCCTACGAGCAGTACTTC

clone size: -
V gene: TRBV5-1
D gene: TRBD1
J gene: TRBJ1-4
CDR3 protein: CASSGGQGNEKLFF
CDR3 DNA: TGCGCCAGCAGCGGCGGACAGGGGAATGAAAAACTGTTTTTT

clone size: -
V gene: TRBV19
D gene: TRBD1
J gene: TRBJ1-1
CDR3 protein: CASRDRGNTEAFF
CDR3 DNA: TGTGCCAGTCGGGACAGGGGAAACACTGAAGCTTTCTTT

clone size: -
V gene: TRBV9
D gene: TRBD2
J gene: TRBJ2-2
CDR3 protein: CASSVGGRGSGELFF
CDR3 DNA: TGTGCCAGCAGCGTAGGGGGGAGGGGTAGCGGGGAGCTGTTTTTT

clone size: -
V gene: TRBV20-1
D gene: -
J gene: TRBJ2-5
CDR3 protein: CSALWGETQYF
CDR3 DNA: TGCAGTGCTCTATGGGGCGAGACCCAGTACTTC

clone size: few
V gene: TRBV5-1
D gene: -
J gene: TRBJ1-5
CDR3 protein: CASSLNAGVQPQHF
CDR3 DNA: TGCGCCAGCAGCTTGAACGCAGGGGTCCAGCCCCAGCATTTT

clone size: -
V gene: TRBV29-1
D gene: TRBD1
J gene: TRBJ1-2
CDR3 protein: CSVEDHRQGTNYGYTF
CDR3 DNA: TGCAGCGTTGAAGATCACCGACAGGGGACTAACTATGGCTACACCTTC

clone size: -
V gene: TRBV2
D gene: -
J gene: TRBJ1-4
CDR3 protein: CAAGAGLWRQEKLFF
CDR3 DNA: TGTGCAGCGGGGGCAGGTCTTTGGCGGCAGGAAAAACTGTTTTTT

clone size: -
V gene: TRBV30
D gene: -
J gene: TRBJ2-7
CDR3 protein: CAWSPPGRVYEQYF
CDR3 DNA: TGTGCCTGGAGCCCTCCGGGGAGAGTCTACGAGCAGTACTTC

clone size: -
V gene: TRBV27
D gene: -
J gene: TRBJ2-7
CDR3 protein: CASSSPGGLGYEQYF
CDR3 DNA: TGTGCCAGCAGTAGTCCTGGGGGACTCGGGTACGAGCAGTACTTC

clone size: -
V gene: TRBV6-5
D gene: TRBD2
J gene: TRBJ2-1
CDR3 protein: CASSSTSGSQYNEQFF
CDR3 DNA: TGTGCCAGCAGTTCCACCAGCGGGAGCCAATACAATGAGCAGTTCTTC